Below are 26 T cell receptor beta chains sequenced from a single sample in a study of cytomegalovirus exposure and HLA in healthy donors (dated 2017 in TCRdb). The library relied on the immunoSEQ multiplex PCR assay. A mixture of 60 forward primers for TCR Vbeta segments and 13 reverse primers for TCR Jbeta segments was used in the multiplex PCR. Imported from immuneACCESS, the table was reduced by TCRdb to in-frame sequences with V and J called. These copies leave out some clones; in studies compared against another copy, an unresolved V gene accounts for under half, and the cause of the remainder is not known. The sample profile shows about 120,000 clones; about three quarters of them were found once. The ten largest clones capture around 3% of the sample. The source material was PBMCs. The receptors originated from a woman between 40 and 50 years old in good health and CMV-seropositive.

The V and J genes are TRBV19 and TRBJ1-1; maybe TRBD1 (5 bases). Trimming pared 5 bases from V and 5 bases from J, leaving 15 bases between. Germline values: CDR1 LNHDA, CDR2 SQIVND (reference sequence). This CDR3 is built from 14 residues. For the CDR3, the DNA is TGTGCCAGTAGTTTCCGGGACGGGGGGACTGAAGCTTTCTTT. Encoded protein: CASSFRDGGTEAFF.

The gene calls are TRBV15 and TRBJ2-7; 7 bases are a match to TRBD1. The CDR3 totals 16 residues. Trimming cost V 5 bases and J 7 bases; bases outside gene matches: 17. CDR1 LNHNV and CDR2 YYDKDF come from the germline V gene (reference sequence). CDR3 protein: CATSRRGQAGANEQYF. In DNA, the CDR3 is TGTGCCACCAGCCGCAGAGGACAGGCAGGAGCGAATGAGCAGTACTTC. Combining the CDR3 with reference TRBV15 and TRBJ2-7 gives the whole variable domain DAMVIQNPRYQVTQFGKPVTLSCSQTLNHNVMYWYQQKSSQAPKLLFHYYDKDFNNEADTPDNFQSRRPNTSFCFLDIRSPGLGDTAMYLCATSRRGQAGANEQYFGPGTRLTVT.

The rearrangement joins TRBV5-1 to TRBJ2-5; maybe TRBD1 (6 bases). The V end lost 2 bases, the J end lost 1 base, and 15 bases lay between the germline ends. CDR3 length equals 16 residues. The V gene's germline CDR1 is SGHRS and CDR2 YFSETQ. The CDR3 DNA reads TGCGCCAGCAGCTTACAGGGATCTGGGTCCCAAGAGACCCAGTACTTC. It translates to CASSLQGSGSQETQYF.

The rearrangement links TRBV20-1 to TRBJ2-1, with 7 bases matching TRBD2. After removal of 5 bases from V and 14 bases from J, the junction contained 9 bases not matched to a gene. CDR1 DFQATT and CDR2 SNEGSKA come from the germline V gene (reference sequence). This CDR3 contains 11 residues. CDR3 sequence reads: CSAPHGLVEFF. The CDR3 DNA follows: TGCAGTGCTCCTCACGGACTAGTGGAGTTCTTC.

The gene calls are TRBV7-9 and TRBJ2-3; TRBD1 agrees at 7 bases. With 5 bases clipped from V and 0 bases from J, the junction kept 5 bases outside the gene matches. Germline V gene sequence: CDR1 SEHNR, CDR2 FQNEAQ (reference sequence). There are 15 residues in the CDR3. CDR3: CASSLRTGSTDTQYF. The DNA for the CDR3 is TGTGCCAGCAGCCTAAGGACAGGTAGCACAGATACGCAGTATTTT.

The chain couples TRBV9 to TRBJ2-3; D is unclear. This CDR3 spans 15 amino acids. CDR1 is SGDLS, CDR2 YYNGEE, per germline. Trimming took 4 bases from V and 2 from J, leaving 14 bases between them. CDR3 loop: CASSFAGSPTDTQYF. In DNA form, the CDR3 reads TGTGCCAGCAGCTTTGCCGGGTCCCCCACAGATACGCAGTATTTT.

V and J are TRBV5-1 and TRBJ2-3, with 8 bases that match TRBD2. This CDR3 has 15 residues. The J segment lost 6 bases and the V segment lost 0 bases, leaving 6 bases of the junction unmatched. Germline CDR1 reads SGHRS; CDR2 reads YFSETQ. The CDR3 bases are TGCGCCAGCAGCTTGGAAGCGGGGGCGGGGGATACGCAGTATTTT. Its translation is CASSLEAGAGDTQYF.

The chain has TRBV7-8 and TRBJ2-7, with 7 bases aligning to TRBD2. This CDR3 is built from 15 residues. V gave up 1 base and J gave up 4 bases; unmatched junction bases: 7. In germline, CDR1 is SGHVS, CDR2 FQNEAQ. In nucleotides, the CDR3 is TGTGCCAGCAGCTTAGACAGGCTAGCGGATTACGAGCAGTACTTC. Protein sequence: CASSLDRLADYEQYF.

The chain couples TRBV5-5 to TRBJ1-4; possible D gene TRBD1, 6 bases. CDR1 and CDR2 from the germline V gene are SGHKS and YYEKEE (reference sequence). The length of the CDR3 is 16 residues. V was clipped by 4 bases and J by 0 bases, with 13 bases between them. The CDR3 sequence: CASSNGQWATNEKLFF. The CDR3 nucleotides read TGTGCCAGCAGCAACGGACAGTGGGCAACTAATGAAAAACTGTTTTTT.

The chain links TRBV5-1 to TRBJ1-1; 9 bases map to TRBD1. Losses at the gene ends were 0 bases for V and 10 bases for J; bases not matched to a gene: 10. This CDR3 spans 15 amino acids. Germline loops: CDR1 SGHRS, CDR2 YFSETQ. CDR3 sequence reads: CASSLDLGQGSGAFF. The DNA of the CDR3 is TGCGCCAGCAGCTTGGATTTGGGACAGGGCTCTGGAGCTTTCTTT.

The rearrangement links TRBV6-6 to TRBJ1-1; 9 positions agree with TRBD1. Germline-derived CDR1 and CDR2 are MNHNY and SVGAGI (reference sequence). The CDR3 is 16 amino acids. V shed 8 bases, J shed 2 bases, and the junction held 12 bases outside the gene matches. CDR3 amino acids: CASYGALQGANTEAFF. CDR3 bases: TGTGCCAGCTACGGGGCCTTACAGGGGGCTAACACTGAAGCTTTCTTT.

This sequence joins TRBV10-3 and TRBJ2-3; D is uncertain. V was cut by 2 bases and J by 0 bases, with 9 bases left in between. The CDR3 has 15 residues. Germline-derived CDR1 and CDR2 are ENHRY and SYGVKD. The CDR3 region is CAISEGLSSTDTQYF. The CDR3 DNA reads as TGTGCCATCAGTGAGGGCCTTTCAAGCACAGATACGCAGTATTTT.

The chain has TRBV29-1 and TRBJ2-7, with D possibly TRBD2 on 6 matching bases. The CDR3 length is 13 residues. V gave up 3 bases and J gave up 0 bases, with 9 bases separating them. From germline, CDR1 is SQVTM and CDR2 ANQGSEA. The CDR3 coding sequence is TGCAGCGTTGAGGAGGGATCCTCCTACGAGCAGTACTTC. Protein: CSVEEGSSYEQYF.

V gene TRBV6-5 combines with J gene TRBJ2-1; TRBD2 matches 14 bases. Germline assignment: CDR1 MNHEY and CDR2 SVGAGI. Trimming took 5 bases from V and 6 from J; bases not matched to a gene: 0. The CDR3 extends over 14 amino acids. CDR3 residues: CASSGLAGGNEQFF. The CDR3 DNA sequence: TGTGCCAGCAGTGGACTAGCGGGAGGCAATGAGCAGTTCTTC.

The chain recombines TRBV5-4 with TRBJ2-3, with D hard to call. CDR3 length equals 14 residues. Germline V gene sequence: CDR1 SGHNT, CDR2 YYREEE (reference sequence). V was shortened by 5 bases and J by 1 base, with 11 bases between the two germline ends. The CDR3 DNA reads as TGTGCCAGCAGTCTAACAGCCCGCACAGATACGCAGTATTTT. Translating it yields CASSLTARTDTQYF.

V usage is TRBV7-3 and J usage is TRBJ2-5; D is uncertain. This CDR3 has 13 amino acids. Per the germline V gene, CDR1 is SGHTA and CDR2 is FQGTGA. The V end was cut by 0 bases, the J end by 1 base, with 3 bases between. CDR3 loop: CASSLTAQETQYF. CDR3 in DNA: TGTGCCAGCAGCTTAACGGCCCAAGAGACCCAGTACTTC.

The CDR3 region has the DNA TGTGCCAGCAGTCCCGGGACAGGGACCTACGAGCAGTACTTC. Its translation is CASSPGTGTYEQYF. V and J are TRBV14 and TRBJ2-7; 9 bases fit TRBD1. The CDR3 length is 14 residues. V shed 6 bases and J 2 bases; nucleotides not matched to a gene: 5. Germline CDR1 SGHDN, CDR2 FVKESK. Full variable domain (missing parts from reference TRBV14 and TRBJ2-7): EAGVTQFPSHSVIEKGQTVTLRCDPISGHDNLYWYRRVMGKEIKFLLHFVKESKQDESGMPNNRFLAERTGGTYSTLKVQPAELEDSGVYFCASSPGTGTYEQYFGPGTRLTVT.

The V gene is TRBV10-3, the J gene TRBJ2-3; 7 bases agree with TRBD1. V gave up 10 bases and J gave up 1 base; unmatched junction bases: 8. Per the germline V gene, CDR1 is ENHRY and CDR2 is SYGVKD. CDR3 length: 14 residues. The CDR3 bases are TGTGCCACCTGGGACAGCCACGGCACAGATACGCAGTATTTT. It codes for CATWDSHGTDTQYF.

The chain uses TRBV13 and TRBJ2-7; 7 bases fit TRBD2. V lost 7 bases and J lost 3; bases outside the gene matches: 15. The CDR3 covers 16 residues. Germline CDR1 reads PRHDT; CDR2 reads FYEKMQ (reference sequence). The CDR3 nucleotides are TGTGCCAGCACGCCTCCTCGAGTAGCGGGTTACTACGAGCAGTACTTC. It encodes CASTPPRVAGYYEQYF.

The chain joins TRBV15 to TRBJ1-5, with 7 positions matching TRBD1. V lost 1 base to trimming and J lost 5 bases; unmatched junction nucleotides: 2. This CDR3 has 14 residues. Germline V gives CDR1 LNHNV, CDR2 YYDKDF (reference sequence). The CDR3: CATSRGGGYQPQHF. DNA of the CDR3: TGTGCCACCAGCAGAGGAGGGGGCTATCAGCCCCAGCATTTT.

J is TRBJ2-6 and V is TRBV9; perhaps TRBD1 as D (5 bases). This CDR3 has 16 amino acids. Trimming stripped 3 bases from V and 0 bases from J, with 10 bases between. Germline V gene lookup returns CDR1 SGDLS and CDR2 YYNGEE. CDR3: CASSGGRSSGANVLTF. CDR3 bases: TGTGCCAGCAGCGGGGGCAGGAGCTCTGGGGCCAACGTCCTGACTTTC.

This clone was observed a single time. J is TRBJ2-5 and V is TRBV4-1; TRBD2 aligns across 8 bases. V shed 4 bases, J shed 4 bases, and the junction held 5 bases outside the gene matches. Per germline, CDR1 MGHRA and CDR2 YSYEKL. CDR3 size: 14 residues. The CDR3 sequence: CASSLRGGGETQYF. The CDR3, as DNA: TGCGCCAGCAGCCTCCGGGGGGGAGGAGAGACCCAGTACTTC.

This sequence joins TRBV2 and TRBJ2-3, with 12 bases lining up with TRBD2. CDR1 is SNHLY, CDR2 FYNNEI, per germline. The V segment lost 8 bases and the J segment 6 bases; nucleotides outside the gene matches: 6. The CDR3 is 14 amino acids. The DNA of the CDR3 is TGTGCCAGCGCTGGACTAGCGGGGAGGGATACGCAGTATTTT. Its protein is CASAGLAGRDTQYF.

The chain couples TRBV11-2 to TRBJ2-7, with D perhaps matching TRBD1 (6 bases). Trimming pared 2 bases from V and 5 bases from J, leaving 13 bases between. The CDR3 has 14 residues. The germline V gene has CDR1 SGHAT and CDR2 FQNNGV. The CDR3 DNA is TGTGCCAGCAGCTTAAAAAACAGGGTCGACGAGCAGTACTTC. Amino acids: CASSLKNRVDEQYF. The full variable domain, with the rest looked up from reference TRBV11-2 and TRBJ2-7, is EAGVAQSPRYKIIEKRQSVAFWCNPISGHATLYWYQQILGQGPKLLIQFQNNGVVDDSQLPKDRFSAERLKGVDSTLKIQPAKLEDSAVYLCASSLKNRVDEQYFGPGTRLTVT.

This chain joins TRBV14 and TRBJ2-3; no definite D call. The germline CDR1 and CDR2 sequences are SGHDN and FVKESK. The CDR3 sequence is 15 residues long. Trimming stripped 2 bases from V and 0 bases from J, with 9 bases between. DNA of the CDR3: TGTGCCAGCAGCCAATTACGCTATAGCACAGATACGCAGTATTTT. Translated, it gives CASSQLRYSTDTQYF.

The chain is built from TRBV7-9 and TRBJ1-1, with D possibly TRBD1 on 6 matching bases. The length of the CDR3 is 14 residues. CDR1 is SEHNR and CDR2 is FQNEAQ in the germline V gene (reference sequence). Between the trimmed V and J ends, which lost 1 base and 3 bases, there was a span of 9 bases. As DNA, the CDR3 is TGTGCCAGCAGCTTAGGGGGACAACACACTGAAGCTTTCTTT. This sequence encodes CASSLGGQHTEAFF.